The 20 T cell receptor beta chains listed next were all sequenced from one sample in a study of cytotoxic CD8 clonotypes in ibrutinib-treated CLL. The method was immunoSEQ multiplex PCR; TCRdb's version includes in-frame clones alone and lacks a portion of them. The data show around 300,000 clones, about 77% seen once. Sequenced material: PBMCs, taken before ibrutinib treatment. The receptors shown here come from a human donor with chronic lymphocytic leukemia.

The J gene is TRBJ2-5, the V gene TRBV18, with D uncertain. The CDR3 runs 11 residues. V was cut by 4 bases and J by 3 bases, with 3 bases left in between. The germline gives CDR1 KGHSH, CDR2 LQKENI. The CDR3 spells CASSREETQYF. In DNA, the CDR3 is TGTGCCAGCTCACGGGAAGAGACCCAGTACTTC.

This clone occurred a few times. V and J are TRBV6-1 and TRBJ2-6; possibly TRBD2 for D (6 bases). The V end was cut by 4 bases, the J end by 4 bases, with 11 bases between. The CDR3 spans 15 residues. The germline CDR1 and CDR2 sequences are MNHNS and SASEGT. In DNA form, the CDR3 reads TGTGCCAGCAGTGCGGGAGTGTCCGGGGCCAACGTCCTGACTTTC. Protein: CASSAGVSGANVLTF.

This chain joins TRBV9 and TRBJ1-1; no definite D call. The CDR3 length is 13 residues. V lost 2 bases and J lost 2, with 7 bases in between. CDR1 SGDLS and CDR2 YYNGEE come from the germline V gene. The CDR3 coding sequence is TGTGCCAGCAGCGTTACGGGAAACACTGAAGCTTTCTTT. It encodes CASSVTGNTEAFF.

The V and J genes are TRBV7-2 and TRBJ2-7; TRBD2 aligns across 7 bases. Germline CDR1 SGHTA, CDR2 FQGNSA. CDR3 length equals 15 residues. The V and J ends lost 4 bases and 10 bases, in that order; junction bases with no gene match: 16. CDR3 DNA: TGTGCCAGCAGCTCCGAGTCCAGCGGGAATAGGAAACAGTACTTC. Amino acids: CASSSESSGNRKQYF.

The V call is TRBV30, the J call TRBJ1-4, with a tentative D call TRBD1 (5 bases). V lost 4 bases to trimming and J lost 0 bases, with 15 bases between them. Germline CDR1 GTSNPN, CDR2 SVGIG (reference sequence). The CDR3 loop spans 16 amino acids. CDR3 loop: CAWKGDSQTTNEKLFF. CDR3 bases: TGTGCCTGGAAAGGGGACTCACAGACAACTAATGAAAAACTGTTTTTT.

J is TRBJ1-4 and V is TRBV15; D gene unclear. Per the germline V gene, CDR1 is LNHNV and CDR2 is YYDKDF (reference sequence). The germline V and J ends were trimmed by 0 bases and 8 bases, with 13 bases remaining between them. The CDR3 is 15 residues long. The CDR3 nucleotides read TGTGCCACCAGCAGAGATTTGGGTAGGAGCGAAAAACTGTTTTTT. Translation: CATSRDLGRSEKLFF.

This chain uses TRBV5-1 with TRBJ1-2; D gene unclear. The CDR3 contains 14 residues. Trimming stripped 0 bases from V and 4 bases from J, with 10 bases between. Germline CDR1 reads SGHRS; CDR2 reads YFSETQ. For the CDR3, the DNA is TGCGCCAGCAGCTTGGAAGTGACCCCCTATGGCTACACCTTC. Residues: CASSLEVTPYGYTF.

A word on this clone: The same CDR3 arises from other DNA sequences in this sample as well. CDR3 in DNA: TGCAGTGCTAGCCGGGGTGGCTACACCTTC. Its translation: CSASRGGYTF. The chain uses TRBV20-1 and TRBJ1-2, with D hard to call. Per germline, CDR1 DFQATT and CDR2 SNEGSKA (reference sequence). Trimming pared 3 bases from V and 7 bases from J, leaving 6 bases between. This CDR3 is 10 amino acids long.

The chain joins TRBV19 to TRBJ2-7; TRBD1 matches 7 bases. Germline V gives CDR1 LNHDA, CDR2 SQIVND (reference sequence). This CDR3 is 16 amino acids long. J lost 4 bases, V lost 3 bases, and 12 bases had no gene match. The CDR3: CASSIYASGQRYEQYF. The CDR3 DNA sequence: TGTGCCAGTAGTATCTACGCCTCGGGACAGCGGTACGAGCAGTACTTC.

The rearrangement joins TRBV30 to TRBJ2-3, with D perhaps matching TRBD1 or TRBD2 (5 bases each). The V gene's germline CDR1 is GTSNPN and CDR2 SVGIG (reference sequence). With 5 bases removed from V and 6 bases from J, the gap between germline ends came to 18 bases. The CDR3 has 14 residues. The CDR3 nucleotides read TGTGCCTGGTCCCCCATGGCCGGGGCGGATACGCAGTATTTT. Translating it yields CAWSPMAGADTQYF.

The CDR3 reads CASSIPDRGRGQPQHF. The CDR3 region has the DNA TGTGCCAGTAGTATCCCGGACAGGGGGCGCGGACAGCCCCAGCATTTT. This sequence joins TRBV19 and TRBJ1-5; 11 nucleotides match TRBD1. The CDR3 has 16 residues. Germline V CDR1 and CDR2: LNHDA, SQIVND (reference sequence). The V segment lost 3 bases and the J segment 7 bases; nucleotides outside the gene matches: 8.

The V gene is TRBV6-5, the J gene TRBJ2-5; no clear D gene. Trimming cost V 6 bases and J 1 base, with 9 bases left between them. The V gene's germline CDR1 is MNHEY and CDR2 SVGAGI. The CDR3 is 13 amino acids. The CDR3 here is CASSLNIQETQYF. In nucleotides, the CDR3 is TGTGCCAGCAGCCTGAATATCCAAGAGACCCAGTACTTC.

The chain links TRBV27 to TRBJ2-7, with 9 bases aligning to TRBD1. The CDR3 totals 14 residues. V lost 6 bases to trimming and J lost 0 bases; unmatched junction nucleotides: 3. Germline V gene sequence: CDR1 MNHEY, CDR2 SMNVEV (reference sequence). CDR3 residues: CASRSTGGSYEQYF. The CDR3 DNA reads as TGTGCCAGCAGATCGACAGGGGGCTCCTACGAGCAGTACTTC.

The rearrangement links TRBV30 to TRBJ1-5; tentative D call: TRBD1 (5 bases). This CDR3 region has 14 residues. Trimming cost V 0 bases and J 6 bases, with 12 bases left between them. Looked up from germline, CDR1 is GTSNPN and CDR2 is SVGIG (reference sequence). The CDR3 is CAWSVGVGAQPQHF. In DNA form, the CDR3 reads TGTGCCTGGAGTGTAGGGGTTGGAGCTCAGCCCCAGCATTTT.

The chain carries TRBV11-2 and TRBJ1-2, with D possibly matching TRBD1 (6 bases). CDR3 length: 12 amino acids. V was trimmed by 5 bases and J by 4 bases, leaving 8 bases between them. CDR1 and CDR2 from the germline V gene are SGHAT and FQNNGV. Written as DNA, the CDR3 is TGTGCCAGCAGCCCGGACAGCTATGGCTACACCTTC. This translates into CASSPDSYGYTF.

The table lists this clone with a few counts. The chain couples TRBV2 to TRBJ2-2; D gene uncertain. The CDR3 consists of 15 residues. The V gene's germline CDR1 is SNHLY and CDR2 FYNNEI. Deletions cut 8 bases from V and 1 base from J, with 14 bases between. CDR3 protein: CASLLGRQNTGELFF. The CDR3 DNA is TGTGCCAGCCTCCTAGGAAGGCAGAACACCGGGGAGCTGTTTTTT.

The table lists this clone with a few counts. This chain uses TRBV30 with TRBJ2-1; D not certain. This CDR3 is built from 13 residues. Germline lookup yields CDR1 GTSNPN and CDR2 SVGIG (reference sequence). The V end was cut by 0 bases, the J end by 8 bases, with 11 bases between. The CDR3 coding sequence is TGTGCCTGGAGTGTAATCGGGTGGGATGAGCAGTTCTTC. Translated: CAWSVIGWDEQFF.

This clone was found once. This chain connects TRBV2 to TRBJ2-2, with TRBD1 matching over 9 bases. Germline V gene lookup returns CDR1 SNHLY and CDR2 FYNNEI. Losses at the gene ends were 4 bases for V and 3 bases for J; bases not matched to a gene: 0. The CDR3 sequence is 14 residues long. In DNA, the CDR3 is TGTGCCAGCAGTGGGGACAGGGACACCGGGGAGCTGTTTTTT. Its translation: CASSGDRDTGELFF.

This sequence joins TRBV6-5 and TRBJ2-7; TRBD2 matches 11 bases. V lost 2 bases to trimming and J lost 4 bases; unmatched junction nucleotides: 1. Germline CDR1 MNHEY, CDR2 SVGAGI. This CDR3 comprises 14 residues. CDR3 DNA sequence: TGTGCCAGCAGTTACGGGACTAGCGGATACGAGCAGTACTTC. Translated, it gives CASSYGTSGYEQYF.

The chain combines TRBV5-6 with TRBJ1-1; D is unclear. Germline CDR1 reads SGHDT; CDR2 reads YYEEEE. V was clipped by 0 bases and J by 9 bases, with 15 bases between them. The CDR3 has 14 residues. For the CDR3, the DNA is TGTGCCAGCAGCTTGGGTCCGATGTATATGCAAGCTTTCTTT. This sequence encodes CASSLGPMYMQAFF.